The 29 T cell receptor beta chains below were found in one sample sequenced in a study of blood T cell repertoires in COVID-19. The table came from immunoSEQ multiplex PCR; TCRdb's copy has only in-frame clones and leaves some out. In the table there are some 20,000 clones, around 88% of which are singletons. The sample taken for sequencing was peripheral blood. These receptors all stem from a woman in her fifties or sixties with active COVID-19.

The rearrangement links TRBV5-6 to TRBJ1-1; D unresolved. Germline V gives CDR1 SGHDT, CDR2 YYEEEE. V lost 4 bases to trimming and J lost 0 bases, with 7 bases between them. This CDR3 contains 13 residues. The CDR3 reads CASSLTLNTEAFF. As DNA, the CDR3 is TGTGCCAGCAGCCTGACACTGAACACTGAAGCTTTCTTT.

The V and J genes are TRBV7-9 and TRBJ2-1; a weak D match, TRBD2 (6 bases). The CDR3 runs 14 residues. Between the trimmed V and J ends, which lost 5 bases and 4 bases, there was a span of 12 bases. Germline CDR1 SEHNR, CDR2 FQNEAQ (reference sequence). DNA of the CDR3: TGTGCCAGCAGCACCCCGACTAGGTACAATGAGCAGTTCTTC. It codes for CASSTPTRYNEQFF.

The rearrangement links TRBV3-1 (or the pseudogene TRBV3-2) to TRBJ2-3; maybe TRBD2 (6 bases). CDR1 LGHDT and CDR2 YNNKEL come from the germline V gene (reference sequence). The CDR3 runs to 14 residues. V gave up 3 bases and J gave up 0 bases, with 7 bases separating them. The DNA for the CDR3 is TGTGCCAGCAGCCAGGGGACTAGCACAGATACGCAGTATTTT. It codes for CASSQGTSTDTQYF.

The CDR3 loop is CASSQFGETQYF. DNA of the CDR3: TGTGCCAGCTCTCAGTTCGGGGAGACCCAGTACTTC. The chain links TRBV18 to TRBJ2-5; no clear D. There are 12 residues in the CDR3. Trimming left V 6 bases short and J 5 bases short, with 10 bases between. The germline V gene encodes CDR1 KGHSH and CDR2 LQKENI.

This clone was seen more than once but under ten times. The chain combines TRBV7-3 with TRBJ2-7; possible D gene TRBD2, 5 bases. Per germline, CDR1 SGHTA and CDR2 FQGTGA. The CDR3 extends over 16 amino acids. The V end lost 2 bases, the J end lost 1 base, and 15 bases lay between the germline ends. CDR3 loop: CASSLASGSRSYEQYF. Here the CDR3 DNA reads TGTGCCAGCAGCTTAGCTTCGGGGTCCCGATCCTACGAGCAGTACTTC.

V gene TRBV10-2 combines with J gene TRBJ2-1; 9 bases match TRBD1. Per germline, CDR1 WSHSY and CDR2 SAAADI. V gave up 10 bases and J gave up 2 bases; unmatched junction bases: 6. The CDR3 consists of 14 residues. This chain's CDR3 is CATNGQGPYNEQFF. CDR3 nucleotides: TGCGCCACCAACGGACAGGGGCCCTACAATGAGCAGTTCTTC.

This clone was recorded only once. The V gene is TRBV19, the J gene TRBJ1-6; D uncertain. This CDR3 is built from 17 residues. The V end lost 6 bases, the J end lost 10 bases, and 25 bases lay between the germline ends. Germline V gene sequence: CDR1 LNHDA, CDR2 SQIVND (reference sequence). CDR3 sequence: CASSLQPAGVVRSPLHF. The CDR3 nucleotides read TGTGCCAGTAGCCTGCAGCCGGCTGGAGTCGTTCGGTCACCCCTCCACTTT.

The rearrangement links TRBV5-5 to TRBJ2-2; a weak D match, TRBD1 (6 bases). This CDR3 region has 15 residues. The germline V gene encodes CDR1 SGHKS and CDR2 YYEKEE (reference sequence). Trimming took 4 bases from V and 0 from J, leaving 10 bases between them. The CDR3: CASSPGTTNTGELFF. DNA for the CDR3: TGTGCCAGCAGCCCCGGGACAACGAACACCGGGGAGCTGTTTTTT.

V gene TRBV6-2 or TRBV6-3 combines with J gene TRBJ2-1, with D possibly TRBD2 on 5 matching bases. The CDR3 is made up of 15 amino acids. Germline V gene data show CDR1 as MNHEY and CDR2 as SVGEGT. V shed 4 bases and J shed 0 bases, with 10 bases lying between them. The CDR3 coding sequence is TGTGCCAGCAGTTCAAGACTACCCTCCTACAATGAGCAGTTCTTC. It codes for CASSSRLPSYNEQFF.

Points on this clone: An end of the junction differs from the germline gene, which may be a read error. This chain joins TRBV6-5 and TRBJ2-3; 8 nucleotides match TRBD1. CDR3 size: 15 residues. CDR1 is MNHEY and CDR2 is SVGAGI in the germline V gene. CDR3 residues: CASSDSTGATDTQYF. The CDR3 DNA follows: TGTGCCAGCAGTGACTCGACAGGGGCTACGGATACGCAGTATTTT.

This rearrangement joins TRBV6-6 to TRBJ2-2, with 9 bases lining up with TRBD1. The germline CDR1 and CDR2 sequences are MNHNY and SVGAGI (reference sequence). The CDR3 spans 16 residues. The junction had 6 bases not matched to a gene; V was cut back by 6 bases and J by 1 base. The CDR3 spells CASSQLGQGNTGELFF. The CDR3 DNA reads TGTGCCAGCAGCCAATTGGGACAGGGGAACACCGGGGAGCTGTTTTTT.

The chain recombines TRBV7-6 with TRBJ2-5; D is perhaps TRBD2 (5 bases). CDR3 length equals 14 residues. Trimming left V 1 base short and J 7 bases short, with 13 bases between. CDR1 is SGHVS, CDR2 FNYEAQ, per germline. The CDR3 region is CASSLEGSRGTQYF. CDR3 coding DNA: TGTGCCAGCAGCTTAGAGGGCTCCCGGGGGACCCAGTACTTC.

This clone was observed a handful of times. The rearrangement uses TRBV2 and TRBJ1-6; the D gene is possibly TRBD1 (5 bases). Deletions cut 7 bases from V and 5 bases from J, with 15 bases between. This CDR3 has 15 residues. Germline loops: CDR1 SNHLY, CDR2 FYNNEI. CDR3 in amino acids: CASKFGGGDNSPLHF. The DNA for the CDR3 is TGTGCCAGCAAGTTCGGGGGAGGGGATAATTCACCCCTCCACTTT.

The V call is TRBV5-4, the J call TRBJ2-3; D is possibly TRBD2 (6 bases). Germline values: CDR1 SGHNT, CDR2 YYREEE (reference sequence). V was pared by 0 bases and J by 6 bases, with 11 bases between. The CDR3 has 14 residues. The CDR3 loop is CASSLGGVIDTQYF. The DNA for the CDR3 is TGTGCCAGCAGCTTGGGGGGGGTTATCGATACGCAGTATTTT.

This sequence joins TRBV25-1 and TRBJ2-6; D perhaps matches TRBD1 (6 bases). V dropped 5 bases and J dropped 4 bases, with 18 bases sitting between them. Germline lookup yields CDR1 MGHDK and CDR2 SYGVNS. The CDR3 extends over 17 amino acids. The CDR3 spells CASSKQGSNSGANVLTF. CDR3 nucleotide sequence: TGTGCCAGCAGTAAACAGGGCTCTAATTCGGGGGCCAACGTCCTGACTTTC.

The rearrangement uses TRBV7-9 and TRBJ2-5; D may be TRBD1 (5 bases). Germline V gene lookup returns CDR1 SEHNR and CDR2 FQNEAQ (reference sequence). The CDR3 spans 14 residues. V lost 2 bases to trimming and J lost 1 base, with 8 bases between them. In DNA, the CDR3 is TGTGCCAGCAGCTTAAGGGGTGTCCAAGAGACCCAGTACTTC. This sequence encodes CASSLRGVQETQYF.

The CDR3 DNA is TGTGCCAGCAGCTTGGCCCTGCTAGCGGGCACAGATACGCAGTATTTT. Translation: CASSLALLAGTDTQYF. This rearrangement joins TRBV5-4 to TRBJ2-3, with 7 bases matching TRBD2. Germline CDR1 SGHNT, CDR2 YYREEE (reference sequence). The CDR3 extends over 16 amino acids. V trimming: 0 bases; J trimming: 1 base; junction bases outside the gene matches: 5.

This chain connects TRBV6-6 to TRBJ1-2; TRBD1 might be the D (5 bases). Germline assignment: CDR1 MNHNY and CDR2 SVGAGI (reference sequence). The CDR3 sequence is 15 residues long. Trimming shortened V by 6 bases and J by 2 bases, and 16 bases separated the two germline ends. The chain's CDR3 is CASSLGLGANYGYTF. The CDR3 DNA sequence: TGTGCCAGCAGCTTAGGATTAGGGGCAAACTATGGCTACACCTTC.

The chain has TRBV9 and TRBJ2-2; D is perhaps TRBD1 (6 bases). Trimming stripped 0 bases from V and 5 bases from J, with 14 bases between. The CDR3 loop spans 16 amino acids. Germline loops: CDR1 SGDLS, CDR2 YYNGEE. CDR3 nucleotides: TGTGCCAGCAGCGTAGGACTGCAAGGGGGAACCGGGGAGCTGTTTTTT. Translation gives CASSVGLQGGTGELFF.

The chain recombines TRBV29-1 with TRBJ2-1; perhaps TRBD1 as D (5 bases). The CDR3 length is 14 residues. Germline assignment: CDR1 SQVTM and CDR2 ANQGSEA. The V end lost 4 bases, the J end lost 7 bases, and 17 bases lay between the germline ends. The CDR3 bases are TGCAGCGTTGGTCGTCAGGGTCTGAGGAATGAGCAGTTCTTC. Amino acid sequence: CSVGRQGLRNEQFF.

The gene calls are TRBV2 and TRBJ2-5; 11 positions match TRBD2. The germline gives CDR1 SNHLY, CDR2 FYNNEI. The V gene end was trimmed by 6 bases and the J gene end by 0 bases; junction bases not matched to a gene: 3. The CDR3 consists of 15 residues. In DNA, the CDR3 is TGTGCCAGCAGGACTAGCGGGGCGTACCAAGAGACCCAGTACTTC. Protein sequence: CASRTSGAYQETQYF.

The chain combines TRBV9 with TRBJ2-1; 8 bases align to TRBD1. V shed 6 bases, J shed 0 bases, and the junction held 8 bases outside the gene matches. CDR3 length: 16 amino acids. Germline CDR1 reads SGDLS; CDR2 reads YYNGEE. The CDR3 bases are TGTGCCAGCACCCCGGGACAGGAGTTCTCCTACAATGAGCAGTTCTTC. Its protein is CASTPGQEFSYNEQFF.

The V call is TRBV5-3, the J call TRBJ1-5; TRBD1 might be the D (5 bases). TRBV5-3 is reported as an ORF; its role is uncertain. This CDR3 comprises 17 residues. With 2 bases removed from V and 4 bases from J, the gap between germline ends came to 19 bases. The CDR3 bases are TGTGCCAGAAGCTTCCAAGGACAAACAAGAGGTAATCAGCCCCAGCATTTT. It encodes CARSFQGQTRGNQPQHF.

This chain connects TRBV19 to TRBJ1-2; 12 bases fit TRBD1. Germline V CDR1 and CDR2: LNHDA, SQIVND (reference sequence). Trimming at V came to 1 base and at J to 0 bases, leaving 6 bases not matched to a gene. The CDR3 has 18 amino acids. CDR3 protein: CASSIVWDRGRPNYGYTF. Here the CDR3 DNA reads TGTGCCAGTAGTATAGTCTGGGACAGGGGGCGACCTAACTATGGCTACACCTTC.

The gene calls are TRBV2 and TRBJ2-7; D possibly corresponds to TRBD1 (6 bases). Germline CDR1 is SNHLY and CDR2 is FYNNEI. V was cut by 1 base and J by 4 bases, with 20 bases left in between. This CDR3 region has 17 residues. The CDR3 DNA is TGTGCCAGCAGTGAAGGTCTTTGGGGGCGGGCGTCATACGAGCAGTACTTC. Encoded protein: CASSEGLWGRASYEQYF.

The genes are TRBV5-1 and TRBJ2-1; perhaps TRBD2 as D (5 bases). The V end lost 4 bases, the J end lost 9 bases, and 11 bases lay between the germline ends. Per germline, CDR1 SGHRS and CDR2 YFSETQ. There are 12 residues in the CDR3. The CDR3 here is CASSPPSSEQFF. CDR3 DNA: TGCGCCAGCAGCCCCCCTAGCAGTGAGCAGTTCTTC.

In nucleotides, the CDR3 is TGTGCCACCTCCGAGGCCCGGGGCTATGGCTACACCTTC. Its protein is CATSEARGYGYTF. This sequence joins TRBV15 and TRBJ1-2; D remains ambiguous. The CDR3 covers 13 residues. The germline V gene has CDR1 LNHNV and CDR2 YYDKDF (reference sequence). The V end was cut by 8 bases, the J end by 4 bases, with 14 bases between.

The chain carries TRBV5-1 and TRBJ1-2; 7 bases fit TRBD1. Looked up from germline, CDR1 is SGHRS and CDR2 is YFSETQ. The CDR3 totals 14 residues. V trimming: 3 bases; J trimming: 5 bases; junction bases outside the gene matches: 7. CDR3 coding DNA: TGCGCCAGCAGCTCCAAGACAGGGCAATATGGCTACACCTTC. Its protein product is CASSSKTGQYGYTF. Combining the CDR3 with reference TRBV5-1 and TRBJ1-2 gives the whole variable domain KAGVTQTPRYLIKTRGQQVTLSCSPISGHRSVSWYQQTPGQGLQFLFEYFSETQRNKGNFPGRFSGRQFSNSRSEMNVSTLELGDSALYLCASSSKTGQYGYTFGSGTRLTVV.

The chain carries TRBV18 and TRBJ1-1; possible D gene TRBD1, 6 bases. The CDR3 has 14 amino acids. Germline CDR1 is KGHSH and CDR2 is LQKENI. The V and J ends lost 3 bases and 5 bases respectively, with 13 bases between them. The CDR3 sequence is CASSPAQGGTEAFF. CDR3 bases: TGTGCCAGCTCACCCGCACAGGGCGGGACTGAAGCTTTCTTT. Filled out from reference TRBV18 and TRBJ1-1, the complete variable domain reads NAGVMQNPRHLVRRRGQEARLRCSPMKGHSHVYWYRQLPEEGLKFMVYLQKENIIDESGMPKERFSAEFPKEGPSILRIQQVVRGDSAAYFCASSPAQGGTEAFFGQGTRLTVV.